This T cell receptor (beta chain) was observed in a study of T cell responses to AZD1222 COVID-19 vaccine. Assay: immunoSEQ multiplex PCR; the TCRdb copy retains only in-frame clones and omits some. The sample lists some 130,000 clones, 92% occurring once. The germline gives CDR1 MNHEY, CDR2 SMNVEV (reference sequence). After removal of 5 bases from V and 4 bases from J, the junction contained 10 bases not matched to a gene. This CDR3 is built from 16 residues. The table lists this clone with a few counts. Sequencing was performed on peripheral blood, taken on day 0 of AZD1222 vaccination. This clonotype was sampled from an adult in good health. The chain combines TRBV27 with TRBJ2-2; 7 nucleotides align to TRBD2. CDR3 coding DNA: TGTGCCAGCAGTCTACTACGGGGGGTAACCACCGGGGAGCTGTTTTTT. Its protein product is CASSLLRGVTTGELFF.